These T cell receptor beta chains were read from a single sample in a study of shared clonotypes between healthy human individuals. Data came from immunoSEQ multiplex PCR; TCRdb stores just in-frame clones and leaves some out. The table records 1,400,000 or so clones, 98% of them present only once. Sequencing was done on a sample of naive CD4+ T cells sorted from blood. These receptors all stem from a man aged 25 to 40 in good health. Both conserved end residues are part of each CDR3. Fields, in order: clone size, V gene, D gene, J gene, CDR3 protein, CDR3 DNA. The D gene is left open where the match is weak. Not every row has a clone size; where given, it reads once, few, many or a size class.

size: .; V: TRBV11-2; D: TRBD2; J: TRBJ2-5; CDR3: CASSLRLADETQYF; DNA: TGTGCCAGCAGCTTACGGCTAGCGGATGAGACCCAGTACTTC
size: .; V: TRBV2; D: .; J: TRBJ2-1; CDR3: CAATSPGHYNEQFF; DNA: TGTGCCGCTACGTCCCCGGGACATTACAATGAGCAGTTCTTC
size: .; V: TRBV28; D: .; J: TRBJ2-7; CDR3: CASSKANAGLPYEQYF; DNA: TGTGCCAGCAGTAAGGCGAATGCTGGCCTCCCCTACGAGCAGTACTTC
size: .; V: TRBV7-8; D: .; J: TRBJ1-2; CDR3: CASSLEDSYNNYGYTF; DNA: TGTGCCAGCAGCTTAGAAGACAGCTACAATAACTATGGCTACACCTTC
size: .; V: TRBV6-1; D: TRBD2; J: TRBJ2-7; CDR3: CASRQTSGSSYEQYF; DNA: TGTGCCAGCAGGCAGACTAGCGGGAGCTCCTACGAGCAGTACTTC
size: .; V: TRBV7-3; D: TRBD2; J: TRBJ2-1; CDR3: CASSLLAGAYNEQFF; DNA: TGTGCCAGCAGCTTATTAGCGGGAGCGTACAATGAGCAGTTCTTC
size: .; V: TRBV7-3; D: .; J: TRBJ2-1; CDR3: CASSLGLVLNGSYNEQFF; DNA: TGTGCCAGCAGCTTGGGGTTGGTGCTAAATGGGTCCTACAATGAGCAGTTCTTC
size: .; V: TRBV6-1; D: TRBD2; J: TRBJ2-2; CDR3: CASSELAGHNTGELFF; DNA: TGTGCCAGCAGTGAATTAGCGGGACACAACACCGGGGAGCTGTTTTTT
size: .; V: TRBV10-3; D: .; J: TRBJ2-3; CDR3: CAISDNLQVADTQYF; DNA: TGTGCCATCAGTGATAATTTGCAGGTCGCAGATACGCAGTATTTT
size: once; V: TRBV2; D: .; J: TRBJ2-5; CDR3: CASKKVGQIKETQYF; DNA: TGTGCCAGCAAAAAGGTGGGGCAGATTAAAGAGACCCAGTACTTC
size: .; V: TRBV5-1; D: .; J: TRBJ1-3; CDR3: CASSLGGTGNTIYF; DNA: TGCGCCAGCAGCTTGGGAGGTACTGGAAACACCATATATTTT
size: .; V: TRBV4-1; D: .; J: TRBJ2-7; CDR3: CASSHKPGQSSYEQYF; DNA: TGCGCCAGCAGCCACAAACCCGGACAGAGCTCCTACGAGCAGTACTTC
size: .; V: TRBV4-1; D: .; J: TRBJ2-1; CDR3: CASSQDGSSYNEQFF; DNA: TGCGCCAGCAGCCAAGACGGGAGCTCCTACAATGAGCAGTTCTTC
size: .; V: TRBV7-2; D: TRBD2; J: TRBJ2-5; CDR3: CASSLASGRETQYF; DNA: TGTGCCAGCAGCTTAGCGAGCGGGAGGGAGACCCAGTACTTC
size: .; V: TRBV5-1; D: .; J: TRBJ1-2; CDR3: CASSLSPGEGYGYTF; DNA: TGCGCCAGCAGCTTGAGCCCCGGAGAAGGCTATGGCTACACCTTC
size: .; V: TRBV15; D: .; J: TRBJ1-5; CDR3: CATSRGGLGQPQHF; DNA: TGTGCCACCAGCAGAGGCGGGCTGGGCCAGCCCCAGCATTTT
size: .; V: TRBV5-4; D: TRBD2; J: TRBJ2-4; CDR3: CASSLWGGFDIQYF; DNA: TGTGCCAGCAGCTTGTGGGGGGGTTTCGACATTCAGTACTTC
size: .; V: TRBV5-4; D: TRBD2; J: TRBJ2-5; CDR3: CASSPMTSGRTETQYF; DNA: TGTGCCAGCAGCCCGATGACTAGCGGTCGAACGGAGACCCAGTACTTC
size: .; V: TRBV29-1; D: .; J: TRBJ2-5; CDR3: CSVAVGVTGPGETQYF; DNA: TGCAGCGTTGCGGTAGGGGTGACAGGTCCGGGGGAGACCCAGTACTTC
size: .; V: TRBV7-2; D: .; J: TRBJ2-1; CDR3: CASSLVASRNEQFF; DNA: TGTGCCAGCAGCTTAGTAGCTAGTCGCAATGAGCAGTTCTTC
size: .; V: TRBV9; D: .; J: TRBJ2-2; CDR3: CASSVGSETSITGELFF; DNA: TGTGCCAGCAGCGTCGGTTCTGAGACTAGTATTACCGGGGAGCTGTTTTTT
size: .; V: TRBV18; D: TRBD2; J: TRBJ2-5; CDR3: CASSRLPGLGEQETQYF; DNA: TGTGCCAGCTCACGACTCCCGGGACTAGGGGAACAAGAGACCCAGTACTTC
size: .; V: TRBV5-4; D: TRBD2; J: TRBJ2-3; CDR3: CASSLAGGGTDTQYF; DNA: TGTGCCAGCAGCTTAGCGGGAGGAGGGACAGATACGCAGTATTTT
size: .; V: TRBV5-1; D: .; J: TRBJ1-2; CDR3: CASSTDTSIRGYTF; DNA: TGCGCCAGCAGCACGGACACCTCAATTCGTGGCTACACCTTC
size: .; V: TRBV4-1; D: TRBD2; J: TRBJ2-1; CDR3: CASSLPTSGSAEQFF; DNA: TGCGCCAGCAGCCTCCCCACTAGCGGGAGTGCTGAGCAGTTCTTC
size: .; V: TRBV18; D: TRBD1; J: TRBJ2-7; CDR3: CASSPRRGQGYEQYF; DNA: TGTGCCAGCTCACCACGAAGGGGACAGGGGTACGAGCAGTACTTC